A selection of T cell receptor beta chains follows, all from one sample in a study of cytomegalovirus exposure and HLA in healthy donors. This table comes from immunoSEQ multiplex PCR, and its TCRdb copy is limited to in-frame clones, with some not included. The table has about 190,000 clones, 65% to 85% seen once; the top ten hold 2.5% to 3%. Sequencing used PBMCs. Receptor source: a woman younger than 30 in good health and CMV-seropositive. CDR3s include the opening cysteine and the closing phenylalanine or tryptophan. The order of the fields is clone size, J gene, V gene, D gene, CDR3 DNA, CDR3 protein. The D gene is left open where the match is weak. The listing skips clone size in some rows; elsewhere it reads once, few, many or a size class.

abundance: NA
j_gene: TRBJ2-5
v_gene: TRBV5-1
d_gene: NA
CDR3nt: TGCGCCAGCAGCACAGGGCGAAAAGAGACCCAGTACTTC
CDR3aa: CASSTGRKETQYF

abundance: once
j_gene: TRBJ2-2
v_gene: TRBV5-1
d_gene: NA
CDR3nt: TGCGCCAGCAGCCCCGGCTCGGGGGTCGCCGGGGAGCTGTTTTTT
CDR3aa: CASSPGSGVAGELFF

abundance: few
j_gene: TRBJ1-4
v_gene: TRBV9
d_gene: NA
CDR3nt: TGTGCCAGCAGCGGAACAGGGTCGGGGCAAAAACTGTTTTTT
CDR3aa: CASSGTGSGQKLFF

abundance: NA
j_gene: TRBJ2-7
v_gene: TRBV29-1
d_gene: NA
CDR3nt: TGCAGCGCGACAGATTTCTACGAGCAGTACTTC
CDR3aa: CSATDFYEQYF

abundance: NA
j_gene: TRBJ2-7
v_gene: TRBV11-1
d_gene: TRBD1
CDR3nt: TGTGCCAGCAGCGCGGACAGGGGGCGCGAGCAGTACTTC
CDR3aa: CASSADRGREQYF

abundance: NA
j_gene: TRBJ2-7
v_gene: TRBV5-4
d_gene: NA
CDR3nt: TGTGCCAGCAGCCGAGGGGGCTACGAGCAGTACTTC
CDR3aa: CASSRGGYEQYF

abundance: NA
j_gene: TRBJ2-3
v_gene: TRBV6-6
d_gene: TRBD2
CDR3nt: TGTGCCAGCAGTTACCAACTAGCGGAAGATACGCAGTATTTT
CDR3aa: CASSYQLAEDTQYF

abundance: NA
j_gene: TRBJ2-7
v_gene: TRBV9
d_gene: TRBD2
CDR3nt: TGTGCCAGCAGCACCTGGGAGCGGGGGTCCTACGAGCAGTACTTC
CDR3aa: CASSTWERGSYEQYF

abundance: NA
j_gene: TRBJ1-1
v_gene: TRBV6-5
d_gene: NA
CDR3nt: TGTGCCAGCAGTTACTCGAGTCCAGGGCGGTTGGAAGCTTTCTTT
CDR3aa: CASSYSSPGRLEAFF

abundance: NA
j_gene: TRBJ2-1
v_gene: TRBV9
d_gene: NA
CDR3nt: TGTGCCAGCAGCCCAAATGCCGGGGTCCCGTTCTTC
CDR3aa: CASSPNAGVPFF

abundance: NA
j_gene: TRBJ1-2
v_gene: TRBV4-1
d_gene: TRBD1
CDR3nt: TGCGCCAGCAGCCAAAATTTTCAGGGGGCTTGGGATGGCTACACCTTC
CDR3aa: CASSQNFQGAWDGYTF

abundance: NA
j_gene: TRBJ2-7
v_gene: TRBV5-8
d_gene: NA
CDR3nt: TGTGCCAGCAGCTTGATTGTCGGTCCTTCCTACGAGCAGTACTTC
CDR3aa: CASSLIVGPSYEQYF

abundance: few
j_gene: TRBJ2-7
v_gene: TRBV5-8
d_gene: NA
CDR3nt: TGTGCCAGCAGCTACCTGGGGGCAGGGAACCTCTACGAGCAGTACTTC
CDR3aa: CASSYLGAGNLYEQYF

abundance: few
j_gene: TRBJ1-2
v_gene: TRBV27
d_gene: TRBD1
CDR3nt: TGTGCCAGCAGTTCCGGGACAGCCTCAGTCTATGGCTACACCTTC
CDR3aa: CASSSGTASVYGYTF

abundance: once
j_gene: TRBJ2-3
v_gene: TRBV6-5
d_gene: TRBD2
CDR3nt: TGTGCCAGCAGTTACGTCGCGGGGGGGCCAGCAGATACGCAGTATTTT
CDR3aa: CASSYVAGGPADTQYF

abundance: NA
j_gene: TRBJ2-3
v_gene: TRBV2
d_gene: TRBD2
CDR3nt: TGTGCCACCTACAATCCGGGGGGGGCCGTAGATACGCAGTATTTT
CDR3aa: CATYNPGGAVDTQYF

abundance: NA
j_gene: TRBJ1-2
v_gene: TRBV5-1
d_gene: NA
CDR3nt: TGCGCCAGCAGCGTGGACAGATATGGCTACACCTTC
CDR3aa: CASSVDRYGYTF

abundance: NA
j_gene: TRBJ2-1
v_gene: TRBV5-6
d_gene: NA
CDR3nt: TGTGCCAGCAGCTTGGGACAGGGACTAGTGAATGAGCAGTTCTTC
CDR3aa: CASSLGQGLVNEQFF

abundance: NA
j_gene: TRBJ1-5
v_gene: TRBV15
d_gene: NA
CDR3nt: TGTGCCACCAGCAGGACAGGACTTGGGGGCAATCAGCCCCAGCATTTT
CDR3aa: CATSRTGLGGNQPQHF

abundance: NA
j_gene: TRBJ1-2
v_gene: TRBV28
d_gene: TRBD1
CDR3nt: TGTGCCAGCAGCTCCCGGACAGGCTCGTATGGCTACACCTTC
CDR3aa: CASSSRTGSYGYTF

abundance: NA
j_gene: TRBJ2-1
v_gene: TRBV2
d_gene: NA
CDR3nt: TGTGCCAGCAGGAGGACGGGCGGGGATGAGCAGTTCTTC
CDR3aa: CASRRTGGDEQFF